This TCR beta chain was sequenced for a study of shared clonotypes between healthy human individuals (dated by TCRdb to the early 2020s). For the study in its entirety: The cohort included a few men and a couple of women between 18 and 49 years of age. Per donor, three plates each were used for CD4 naive and CD4 memory, two for CD8 naive, and one for CD8 memory. To estimate repertoire size and how much clonotype sharing occurs between individuals, the study deeply sequenced the blood TCR repertoires of 5 or 6 healthy adults. To increase sequencing depth and limit assay-specific biases, different laboratories used diverse techniques to prepare libraries and sequence TCR repertoires. Between about 0.8 and 9 billion PBMCs per donor were obtained by leukapheresis. Study-wide conclusions, independent of this receptor: Clonotypes shared by all four sorted-subset donors showed higher generation probabilities than non-shared clonotypes. Sharing across several donors was observed for around 5% of naive CD4, under 4% of naive CD8, 2% to 2.5% of memory CD4, and around 0.44% of memory CD8 clonotypes. The small number of donors limited the genetic and exposure-history diversity represented. Rarefaction of sorted-subset datasets indicated incomplete sequencing despite the large sequencing depth. Pairwise subsampling led to the expectation that sequencing depth would affect the degree of clonotype sharing among donors. Naive subsets generally had larger estimated clonotype richness than memory subsets did. Sampling was restricted to blood, and TCR repertoires in tissue are likely to differ from TCR repertoires in blood.

Using the deep immunoSEQ assay, multiplex PCR amplified TCR CDR3 regions from genomic DNA. Extracted genomic DNA from each cell subset was spread evenly across all wells of several immunoSEQ 96-well plates, with each plate serving as a replicate. For sorted subsets, approximately 200 ng of genomic DNA, equivalent to 25,000 to 30,000 T cell genomes, went into each replicate PCR. Purified libraries were quantified with a Qubit 3.0 fluorometer, sized on a Bioanalyzer 2100, and re-quantified with the KAPA Library Quantification kit. Every immunoSEQ 96-well plate was sequenced on a dedicated single-read 150-cycle Illumina NextSeq 550 flow cell. As for the authors' bioinformatics: Because only junctional sequences without quality scores were contained in the immunoSEQ output, filtering matching that applied to full-length reads could not be performed. To assign V/J genes and CDR3, sequences were annotated against IMGT germline references using PyIR, a Python wrapper for IgBLAST v1.9. Reads with weak V/J assignments (E-value above 1e-6), missing CDR3, stop codons, out-of-frame junctions, or ambiguous translated residues were removed. A V3J clonotype was defined by an identical inferred V gene, J gene, and CDR3 amino acid sequence. To compute the percentage overlap between repertoires, the number of shared unique clonotypes was divided by the size of the smaller repertoire. Richness of each repertoire was evaluated using RTK rarefaction, the Chao1 estimator, and Recon v2.1 estimates of unobserved clonotypes. OLGA was used to compute generation probabilities for all TCRbeta clonotypes that the gDNA method yielded from several donors. TCRdb stores this immuneACCESS table with in-frame sequences only. Part of the clones is absent; in the studies checked, under half of the shortfall reflects unresolved V genes, and no reason is known for the rest. Clone size and the V and J calls come from that table; the DNA yielded D and trimming. Across this sample there are 2 million to 2.5 million clones, with around 90% seen only once. About 0.41% of the sample is taken by the ten largest.

Donors were healthy HIV-negative adults with no recently reported acute infections or vaccinations. Only Caucasian adults living in Nashville, Tennessee, USA were represented among the donors. Magnetic negative selection was used to enrich CD4+ T cells, after which naive cells were positively selected on CD45RA and the negative fraction became the memory subset. Blood was obtained by leukapheresis, after which PBMCs were separated by Ficoll-Histopaque density gradient centrifugation and cryopreserved in liquid nitrogen vapor phase. Purity and quantity of every magnetically sorted T cell population were checked by analytical flow cytometry. Each sorted fraction had its genomic DNA isolated and then quantified by UV absorbance on a Nanodrop 2000c. The CDR3 goes from the cysteine to the phenylalanine over 18 residues. The entry retains the CDR3 DNA only, 54 bases that are in frame from base 1. The germline ends are 17 bases apart after V is trimmed by 1 base and J by 4 bases. CDR1 and CDR2 are drawn from the germline V gene: MGHRA, YSYEKL.

This clone was counted a single time. Its antigen has not been determined. No per-base quality is available; no much larger clone lies one base away. The V and J genes are TRBV4-1 and TRBJ1-6; the D gene remains uncertain. The receptor comes from a man aged 18 to 29 in good health. Some clones in this sample may be carry-over from other donors' samples. The sequencing input was naive CD4+ T cells from PBMCs. Taken with the paper, the label for cell subset or site translates to: CD45RA+ positively selected. The DNA sequence follows: TGCGCCAGCAGCCAAGGGCTTTTCGACTCTACTTATAATTCACCCCTCCACTTT. This is translated as CASSQGLFDSTYNSPLHF.